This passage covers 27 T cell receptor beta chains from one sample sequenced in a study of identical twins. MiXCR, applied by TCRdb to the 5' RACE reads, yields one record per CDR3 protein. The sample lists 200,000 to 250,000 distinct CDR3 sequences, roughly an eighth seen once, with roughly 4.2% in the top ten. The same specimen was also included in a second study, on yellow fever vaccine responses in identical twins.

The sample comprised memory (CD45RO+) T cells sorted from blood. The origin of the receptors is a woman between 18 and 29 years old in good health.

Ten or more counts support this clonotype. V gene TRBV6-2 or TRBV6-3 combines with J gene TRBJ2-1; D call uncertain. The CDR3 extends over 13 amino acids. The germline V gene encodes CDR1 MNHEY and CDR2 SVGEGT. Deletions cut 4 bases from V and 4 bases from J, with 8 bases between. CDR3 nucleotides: TGTGCCAGCAGTTTCAGCCAATACAATGAGCAGTTCTTC. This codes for CASSFSQYNEQFF.

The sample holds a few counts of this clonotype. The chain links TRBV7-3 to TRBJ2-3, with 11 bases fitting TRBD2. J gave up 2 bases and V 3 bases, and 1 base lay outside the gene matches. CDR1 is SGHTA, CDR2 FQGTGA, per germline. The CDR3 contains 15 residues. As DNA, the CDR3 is TGTGCCAGCAGCTTTAGCGGGGGGGCCACAGATACGCAGTATTTT. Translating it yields CASSFSGGATDTQYF.

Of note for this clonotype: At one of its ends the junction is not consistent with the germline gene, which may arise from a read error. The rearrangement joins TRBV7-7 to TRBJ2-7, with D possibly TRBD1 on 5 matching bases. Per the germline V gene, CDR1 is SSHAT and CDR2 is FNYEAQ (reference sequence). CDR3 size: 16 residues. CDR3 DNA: TGTGCTAGCAGCTTAACCCGCCAGGGTTTAGATTACGAGCAGTACTTC. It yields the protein CASSLTRQGLDYEQYF.

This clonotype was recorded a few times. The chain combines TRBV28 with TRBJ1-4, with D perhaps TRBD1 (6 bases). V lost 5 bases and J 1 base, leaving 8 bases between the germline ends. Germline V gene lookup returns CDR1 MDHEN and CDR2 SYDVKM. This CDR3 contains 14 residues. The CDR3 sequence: CASSKQGTNEKLFF. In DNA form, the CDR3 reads TGTGCCAGCAGTAAACAGGGAACTAATGAAAAACTGTTTTTT.

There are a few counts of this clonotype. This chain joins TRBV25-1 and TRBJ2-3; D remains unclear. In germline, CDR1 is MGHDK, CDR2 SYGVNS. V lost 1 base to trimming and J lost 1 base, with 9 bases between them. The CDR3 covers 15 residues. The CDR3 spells CASSELTERTDTQYF. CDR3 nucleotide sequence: TGTGCCAGCAGTGAATTAACCGAACGCACAGATACGCAGTATTTT.

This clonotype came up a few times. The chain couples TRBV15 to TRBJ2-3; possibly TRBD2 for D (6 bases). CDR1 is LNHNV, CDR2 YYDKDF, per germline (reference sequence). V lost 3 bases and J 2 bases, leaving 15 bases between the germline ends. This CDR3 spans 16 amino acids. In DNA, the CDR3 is TGTGCCACCAGCAGCCGACTGGGACTGGCCACAGATACGCAGTATTTT. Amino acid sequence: CATSSRLGLATDTQYF.

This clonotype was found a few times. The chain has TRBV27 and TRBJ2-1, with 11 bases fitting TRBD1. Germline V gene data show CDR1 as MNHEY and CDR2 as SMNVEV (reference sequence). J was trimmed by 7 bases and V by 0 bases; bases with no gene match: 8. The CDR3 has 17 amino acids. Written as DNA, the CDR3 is TGTGCCAGCAGTTTATCCCCCCGGGACAGGGGGAGAAATGAGCAGTTCTTC. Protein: CASSLSPRDRGRNEQFF.

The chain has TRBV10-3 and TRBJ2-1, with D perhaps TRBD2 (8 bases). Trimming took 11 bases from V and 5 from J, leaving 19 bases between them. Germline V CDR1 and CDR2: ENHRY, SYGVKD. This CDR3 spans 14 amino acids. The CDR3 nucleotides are TGTGCCGGCGGGGGGACAGAGGGTAACAATGAGCAGTTCTTC. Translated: CAGGGTEGNNEQFF.

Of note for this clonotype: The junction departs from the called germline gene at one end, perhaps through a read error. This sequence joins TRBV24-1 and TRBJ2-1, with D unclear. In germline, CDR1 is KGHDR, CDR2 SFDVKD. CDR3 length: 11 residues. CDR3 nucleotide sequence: TGTTCCACCTTGGGCCACAATGAGCAGTTCTTC. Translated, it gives CSTLGHNEQFF.

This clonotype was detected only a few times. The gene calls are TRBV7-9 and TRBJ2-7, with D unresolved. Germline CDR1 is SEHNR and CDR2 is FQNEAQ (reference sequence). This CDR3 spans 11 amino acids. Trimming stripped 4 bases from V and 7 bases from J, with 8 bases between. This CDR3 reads CASSSMREQYF. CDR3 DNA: TGTGCCAGCAGCTCCATGAGGGAGCAGTACTTC.

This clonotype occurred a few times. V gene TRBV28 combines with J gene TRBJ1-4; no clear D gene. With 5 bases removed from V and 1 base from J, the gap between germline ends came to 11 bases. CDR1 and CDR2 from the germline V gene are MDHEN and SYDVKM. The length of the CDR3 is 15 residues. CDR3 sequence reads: CASSTFLLTNEKLFF. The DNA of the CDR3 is TGTGCCAGCAGTACATTTTTATTAACTAATGAAAAACTGTTTTTT.

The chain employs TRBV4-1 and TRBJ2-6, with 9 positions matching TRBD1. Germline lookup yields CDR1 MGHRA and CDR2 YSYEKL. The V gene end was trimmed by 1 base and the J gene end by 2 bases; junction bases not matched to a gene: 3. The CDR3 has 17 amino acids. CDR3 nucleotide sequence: TGCGCCAGCAGCCAAGCAGGACAGGGGACTGGGGCCAACGTCCTGACTTTC. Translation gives CASSQAGQGTGANVLTF.

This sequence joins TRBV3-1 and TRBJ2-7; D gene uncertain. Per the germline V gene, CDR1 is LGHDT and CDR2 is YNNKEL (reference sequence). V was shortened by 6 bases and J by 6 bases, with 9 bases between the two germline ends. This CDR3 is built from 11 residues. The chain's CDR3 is CASSSLSEQYF. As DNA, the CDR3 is TGTGCCAGCAGTTCTCTGAGCGAGCAGTACTTC.

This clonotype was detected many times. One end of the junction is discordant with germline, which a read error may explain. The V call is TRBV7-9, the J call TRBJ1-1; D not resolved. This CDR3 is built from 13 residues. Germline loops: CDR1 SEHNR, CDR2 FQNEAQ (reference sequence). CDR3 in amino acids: CASSLNPETGAFF. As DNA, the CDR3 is TGTGCCAGCAGCTTAAATCCCGAGACTGGAGCTTTCTTT.

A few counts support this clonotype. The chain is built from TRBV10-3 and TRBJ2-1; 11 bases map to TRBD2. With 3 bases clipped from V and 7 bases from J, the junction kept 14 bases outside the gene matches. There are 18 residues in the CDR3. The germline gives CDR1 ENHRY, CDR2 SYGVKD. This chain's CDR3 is CAISDPVRLAGFGNEQFF. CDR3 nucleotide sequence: TGTGCCATCAGTGACCCCGTCCGACTAGCGGGATTCGGGAATGAGCAGTTCTTC.

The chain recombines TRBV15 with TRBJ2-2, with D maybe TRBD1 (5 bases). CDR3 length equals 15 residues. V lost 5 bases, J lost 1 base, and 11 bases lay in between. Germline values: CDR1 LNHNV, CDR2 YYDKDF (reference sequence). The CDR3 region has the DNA TGTGCCACCAGCGCCCGTGGACAGAACACCGGGGAGCTGTTTTTT. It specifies CATSARGQNTGELFF.

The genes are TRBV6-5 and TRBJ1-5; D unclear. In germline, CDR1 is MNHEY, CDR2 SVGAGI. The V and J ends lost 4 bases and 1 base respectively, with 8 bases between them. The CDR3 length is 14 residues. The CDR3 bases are TGTGCCAGCAGTTCACCCCAAAGCAATCAGCCCCAGCATTTT. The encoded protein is CASSSPQSNQPQHF.

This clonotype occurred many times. CDR3 protein: CSVRSEPGQGAPGELFF. DNA of the CDR3: TGCAGCGTACGATCGGAGCCGGGACAGGGGGCCCCCGGGGAGCTGTTTTTT. The chain combines TRBV29-1 with TRBJ2-2; 12 nucleotides match TRBD1. This CDR3 is built from 17 residues. Trimming at V came to 6 bases and at J to 6 bases, leaving 14 bases not matched to a gene. CDR1 and CDR2 (germline): SQVTM, ANQGSEA.

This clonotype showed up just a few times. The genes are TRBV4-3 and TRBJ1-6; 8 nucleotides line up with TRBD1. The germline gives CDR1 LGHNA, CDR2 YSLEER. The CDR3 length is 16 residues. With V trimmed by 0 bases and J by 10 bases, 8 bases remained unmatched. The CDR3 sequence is CASSQDWEQGGSPLHF. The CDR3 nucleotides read TGCGCCAGCAGCCAAGACTGGGAACAGGGGGGATCACCCCTCCACTTT.

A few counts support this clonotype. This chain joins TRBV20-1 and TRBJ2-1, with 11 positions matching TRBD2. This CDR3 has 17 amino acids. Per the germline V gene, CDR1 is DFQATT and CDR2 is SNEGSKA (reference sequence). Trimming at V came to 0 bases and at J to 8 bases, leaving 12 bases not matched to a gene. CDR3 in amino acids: CSARDITSGRLADEQFF. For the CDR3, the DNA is TGCAGTGCTAGAGATATCACTAGCGGGAGACTGGCCGATGAGCAGTTCTTC.

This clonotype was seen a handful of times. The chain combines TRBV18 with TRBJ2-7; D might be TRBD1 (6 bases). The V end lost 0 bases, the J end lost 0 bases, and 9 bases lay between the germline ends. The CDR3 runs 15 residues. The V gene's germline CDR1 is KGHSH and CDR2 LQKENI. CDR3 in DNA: TGTGCCAGCTCACCACCGAACAGGGACTCCTACGAGCAGTACTTC. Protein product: CASSPPNRDSYEQYF.

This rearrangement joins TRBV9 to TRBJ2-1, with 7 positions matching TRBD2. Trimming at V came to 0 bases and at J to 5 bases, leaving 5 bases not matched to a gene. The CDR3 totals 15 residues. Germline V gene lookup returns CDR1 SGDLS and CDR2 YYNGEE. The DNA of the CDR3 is TGTGCCAGCAGCGTAGAGGGACTACTCAACAATGAGCAGTTCTTC. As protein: CASSVEGLLNNEQFF.

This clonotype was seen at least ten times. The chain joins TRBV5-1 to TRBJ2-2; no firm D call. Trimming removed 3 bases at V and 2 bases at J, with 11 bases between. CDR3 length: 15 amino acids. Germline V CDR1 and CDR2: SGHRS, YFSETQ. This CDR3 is CASSSSGSNTGELFF. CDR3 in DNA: TGCGCCAGCAGCTCGAGTGGATCTAACACCGGGGAGCTGTTTTTT.

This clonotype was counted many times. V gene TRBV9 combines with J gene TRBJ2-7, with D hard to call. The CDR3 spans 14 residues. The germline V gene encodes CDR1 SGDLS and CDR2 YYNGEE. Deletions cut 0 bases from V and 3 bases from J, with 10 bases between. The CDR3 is CASSVEPLFYEQYF. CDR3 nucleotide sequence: TGTGCCAGCAGCGTAGAACCCCTCTTCTACGAGCAGTACTTC.

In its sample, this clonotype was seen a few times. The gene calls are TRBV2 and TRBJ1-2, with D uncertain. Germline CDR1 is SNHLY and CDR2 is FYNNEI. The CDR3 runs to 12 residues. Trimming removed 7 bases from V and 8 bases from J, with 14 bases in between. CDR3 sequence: CASNLDGYGYTF. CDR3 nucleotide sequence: TGTGCCAGCAACTTGGACGGGTACGGCTACACCTTC.

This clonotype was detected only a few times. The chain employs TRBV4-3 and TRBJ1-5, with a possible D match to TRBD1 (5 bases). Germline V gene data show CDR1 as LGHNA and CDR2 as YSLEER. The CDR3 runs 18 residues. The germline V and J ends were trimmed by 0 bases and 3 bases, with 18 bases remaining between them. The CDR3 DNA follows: TGCGCCAGCAGCCAAGAACTGGGAGGGACGGGGAACAATCAGCCCCAGCATTTT. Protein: CASSQELGGTGNNQPQHF.

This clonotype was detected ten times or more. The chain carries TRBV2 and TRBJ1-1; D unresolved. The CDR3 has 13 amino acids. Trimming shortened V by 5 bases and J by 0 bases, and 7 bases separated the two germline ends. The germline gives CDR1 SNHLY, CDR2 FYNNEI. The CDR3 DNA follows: TGTGCCAGCAGTCAACTGATGAACACTGAAGCTTTCTTT. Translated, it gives CASSQLMNTEAFF.